The rows below give T cell receptor beta chains drawn from one sample of a study of control samples from healthy donors and cancer patients. Repertoires were generated with immunoSEQ multiplex PCR, while TCRdb's copy carries only in-frame clones and drops some. The data contain approximately 97,000 clones, about 90% of them singletons. Sequencing was done on a sample of blood. The source of these receptors is a man aged 30-40 years in good health. CDR3s include the opening cysteine and the closing phenylalanine or tryptophan. A D gene is named only where the DNA matches it firmly.

j_call,v_call,d_call,cdr3_nt,cdr3_aa
TRBJ2-7,TRBV5-6,TRBD2,TGTGCCAGCAATCGGGGGGGCATCTCCTACGAGCAGTACTTC,CASNRGGISYEQYF
TRBJ2-7,TRBV27,TRBD2,TGTGCCAGCAGTTTAGCGGGAGGGTCCTCCTACGAGCAGTACTTC,CASSLAGGSSYEQYF
TRBJ2-3,TRBV19,-,TGTGGGACCAGCGGTTCTCAGGGGGATACGCAGTATTTT,CGTSGSQGDTQYF
TRBJ2-2,TRBV11-3,-,TGTGCCAACAGCTTAGATTTTAGCTACACCGGGGAGCTGTTTTTT,CANSLDFSYTGELFF
TRBJ2-4,TRBV7-2,-,TGTGCCAGCAGCCCTCGGGCAGACCTAAAAAACATTCAGTACTTC,CASSPRADLKNIQYF
TRBJ2-7,TRBV9,-,TGTGCCAGCAGCGTAGATTCTATGGGCACGGGGGAGCAGTACTTC,CASSVDSMGTGEQYF
TRBJ1-2,TRBV29-1,-,TGCAGCGTGACCCTGGGTGACGGTAGATATGGCTACACCTTC,CSVTLGDGRYGYTF
TRBJ2-2,TRBV28,-,TGTGCCAGCAGTTCCCCCGGGAGACGTACCGGGGAGCTGTTTTTT,CASSSPGRRTGELFF
TRBJ1-5,TRBV20-1,-,TGCAGTGCTAGTGGGGGGGATCAGCCCCAGCATTTT,CSASGGDQPQHF
TRBJ1-3,TRBV19,TRBD1,TGTGCCAGTAGTATCGGGACAGGGGTTGGAAACACCATATATTTT,CASSIGTGVGNTIYF
TRBJ1-2,TRBV9,TRBD1,TGTGCCAGCAGCGTAGACCCAACAGGGGAAGGTAACTATGGCTACACCTTC,CASSVDPTGEGNYGYTF
TRBJ2-1,TRBV11-2,TRBD2,TGTGCCAGCAGCCCAACTCCAGCTAGCGGGAGCAATGAGCAGTTCTTC,CASSPTPASGSNEQFF